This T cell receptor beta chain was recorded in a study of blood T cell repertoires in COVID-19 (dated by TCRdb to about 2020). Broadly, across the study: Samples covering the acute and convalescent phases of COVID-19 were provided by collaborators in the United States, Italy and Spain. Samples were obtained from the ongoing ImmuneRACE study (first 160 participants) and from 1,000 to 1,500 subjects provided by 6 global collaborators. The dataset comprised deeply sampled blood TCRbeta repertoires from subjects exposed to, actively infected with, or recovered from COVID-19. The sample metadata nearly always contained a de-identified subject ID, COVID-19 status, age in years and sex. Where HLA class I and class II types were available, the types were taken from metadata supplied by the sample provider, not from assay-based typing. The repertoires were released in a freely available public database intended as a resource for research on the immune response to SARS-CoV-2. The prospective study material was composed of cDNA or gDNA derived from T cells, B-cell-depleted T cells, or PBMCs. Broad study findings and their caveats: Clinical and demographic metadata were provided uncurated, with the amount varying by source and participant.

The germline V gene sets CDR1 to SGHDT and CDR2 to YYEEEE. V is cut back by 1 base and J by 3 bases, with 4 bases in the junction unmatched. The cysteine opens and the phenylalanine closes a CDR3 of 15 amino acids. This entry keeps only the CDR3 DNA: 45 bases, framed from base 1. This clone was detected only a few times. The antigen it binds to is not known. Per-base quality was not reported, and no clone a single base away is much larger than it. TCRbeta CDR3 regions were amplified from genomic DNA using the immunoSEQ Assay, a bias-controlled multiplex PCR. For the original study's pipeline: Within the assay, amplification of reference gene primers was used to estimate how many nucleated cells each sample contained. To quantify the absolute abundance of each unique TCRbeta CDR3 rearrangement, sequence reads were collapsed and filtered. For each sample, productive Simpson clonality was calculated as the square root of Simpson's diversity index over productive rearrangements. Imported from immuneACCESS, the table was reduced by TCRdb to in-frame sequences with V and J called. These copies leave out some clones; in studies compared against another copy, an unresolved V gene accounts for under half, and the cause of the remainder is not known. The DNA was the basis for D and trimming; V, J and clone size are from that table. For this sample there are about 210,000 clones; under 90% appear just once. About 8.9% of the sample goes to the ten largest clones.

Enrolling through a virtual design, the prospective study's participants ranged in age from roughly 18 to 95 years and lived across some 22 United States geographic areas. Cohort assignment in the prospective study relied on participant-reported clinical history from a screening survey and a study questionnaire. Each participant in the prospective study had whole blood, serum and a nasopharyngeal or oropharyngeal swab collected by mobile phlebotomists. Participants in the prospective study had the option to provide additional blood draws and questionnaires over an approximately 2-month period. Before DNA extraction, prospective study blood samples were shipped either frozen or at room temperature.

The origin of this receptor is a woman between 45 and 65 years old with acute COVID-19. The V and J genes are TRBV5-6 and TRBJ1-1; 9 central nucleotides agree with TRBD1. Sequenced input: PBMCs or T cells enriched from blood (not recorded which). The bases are TGTGCCAGCAGCTTGCTGCGGGACAGGGACACTGAAGCTTTCTTT. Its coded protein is CASSLLRDRDTEAFF.